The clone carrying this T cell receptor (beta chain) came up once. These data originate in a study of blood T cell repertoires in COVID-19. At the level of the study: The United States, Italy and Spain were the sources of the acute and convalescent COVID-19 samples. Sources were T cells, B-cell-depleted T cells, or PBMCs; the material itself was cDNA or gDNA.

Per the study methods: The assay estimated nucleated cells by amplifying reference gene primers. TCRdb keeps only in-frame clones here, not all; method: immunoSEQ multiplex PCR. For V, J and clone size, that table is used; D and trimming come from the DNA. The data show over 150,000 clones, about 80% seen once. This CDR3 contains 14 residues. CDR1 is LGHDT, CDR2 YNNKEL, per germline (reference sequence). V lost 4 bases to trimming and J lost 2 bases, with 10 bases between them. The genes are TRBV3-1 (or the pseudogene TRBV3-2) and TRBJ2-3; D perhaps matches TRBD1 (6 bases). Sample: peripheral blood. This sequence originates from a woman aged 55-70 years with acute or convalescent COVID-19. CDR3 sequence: CASSLDRHTDTQYF. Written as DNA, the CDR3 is TGTGCCAGCAGCCTGGACAGACACACAGATACGCAGTATTTT.